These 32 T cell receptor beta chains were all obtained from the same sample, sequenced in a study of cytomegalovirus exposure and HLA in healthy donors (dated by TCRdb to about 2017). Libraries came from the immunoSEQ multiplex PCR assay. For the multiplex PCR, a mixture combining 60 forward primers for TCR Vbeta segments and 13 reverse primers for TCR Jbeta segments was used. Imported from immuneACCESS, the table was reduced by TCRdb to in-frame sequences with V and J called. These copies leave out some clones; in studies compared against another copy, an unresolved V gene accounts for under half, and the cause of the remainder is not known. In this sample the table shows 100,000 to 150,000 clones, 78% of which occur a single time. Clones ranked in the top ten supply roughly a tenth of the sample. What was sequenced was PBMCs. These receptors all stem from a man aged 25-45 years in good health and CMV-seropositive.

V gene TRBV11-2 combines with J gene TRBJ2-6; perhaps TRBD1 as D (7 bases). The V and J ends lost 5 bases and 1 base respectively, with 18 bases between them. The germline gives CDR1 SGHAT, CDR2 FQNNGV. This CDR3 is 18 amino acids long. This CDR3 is CASSKRGDSWSGANVLTF. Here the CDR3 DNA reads TGTGCCAGCAGCAAAAGGGGGGACAGTTGGTCTGGGGCCAACGTCCTGACTTTC.

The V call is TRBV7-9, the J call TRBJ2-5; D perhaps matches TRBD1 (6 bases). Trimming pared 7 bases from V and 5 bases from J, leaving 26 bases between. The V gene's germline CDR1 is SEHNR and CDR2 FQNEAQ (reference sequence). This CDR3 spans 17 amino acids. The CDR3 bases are TGTGCCAGCACCAACCCCCGTCTAGGGGGAGTGGGGGAGACCCAGTACTTC. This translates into CASTNPRLGGVGETQYF.

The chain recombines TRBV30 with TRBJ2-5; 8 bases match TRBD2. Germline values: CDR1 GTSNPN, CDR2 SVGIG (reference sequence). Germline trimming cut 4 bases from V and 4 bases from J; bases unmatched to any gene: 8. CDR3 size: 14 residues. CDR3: CAWNGAGVGETQYF. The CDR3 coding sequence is TGTGCCTGGAACGGAGCGGGAGTTGGAGAGACCCAGTACTTC.

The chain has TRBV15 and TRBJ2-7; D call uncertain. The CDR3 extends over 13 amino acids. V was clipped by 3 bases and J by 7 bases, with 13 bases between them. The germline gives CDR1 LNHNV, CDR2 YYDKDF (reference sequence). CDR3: CATSRDLTGEQYF. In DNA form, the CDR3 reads TGTGCCACCAGCAGGGATCTTACCGGGGAGCAGTACTTC.

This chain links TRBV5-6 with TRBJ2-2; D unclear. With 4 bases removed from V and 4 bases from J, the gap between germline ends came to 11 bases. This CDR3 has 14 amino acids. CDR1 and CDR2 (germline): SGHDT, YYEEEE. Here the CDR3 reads CASSLLGPTGELFF. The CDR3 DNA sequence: TGTGCCAGCAGCCTCCTAGGTCCCACCGGGGAGCTGTTTTTT.

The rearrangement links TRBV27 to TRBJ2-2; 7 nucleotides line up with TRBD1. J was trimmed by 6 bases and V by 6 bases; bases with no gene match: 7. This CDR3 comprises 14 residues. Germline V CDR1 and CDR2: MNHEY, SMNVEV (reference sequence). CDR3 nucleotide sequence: TGTGCCAGCAGACCCGGAACAGGGGCCGGGGAGCTGTTTTTT. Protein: CASRPGTGAGELFF.

CDR3 bases: TGTGCCAGCAGTTTAACAGGCAGGGGCGGGGGCTACACCTTC. It encodes CASSLTGRGGGYTF. The chain links TRBV28 to TRBJ1-2; possible D gene TRBD1, 6 bases. The CDR3 loop spans 14 amino acids. V shed 2 bases and J shed 8 bases, with 15 bases lying between them. The germline gives CDR1 MDHEN, CDR2 SYDVKM.

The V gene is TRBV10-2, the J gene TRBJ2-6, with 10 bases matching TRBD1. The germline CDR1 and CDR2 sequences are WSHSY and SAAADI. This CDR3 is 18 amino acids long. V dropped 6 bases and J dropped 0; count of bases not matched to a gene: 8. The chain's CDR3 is CASRGTGAPNSGANVLTF. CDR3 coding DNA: TGCGCCAGCAGGGGGACAGGGGCCCCCAACTCTGGGGCCAACGTCCTGACTTTC.

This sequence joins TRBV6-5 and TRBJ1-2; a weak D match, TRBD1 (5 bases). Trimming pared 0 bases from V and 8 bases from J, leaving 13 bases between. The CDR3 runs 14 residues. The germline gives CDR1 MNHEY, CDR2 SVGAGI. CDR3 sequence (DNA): TGTGCCAGCAGTTACTCTCCGGGGCGGGGGGGCTACACCTTC. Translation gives CASSYSPGRGGYTF.

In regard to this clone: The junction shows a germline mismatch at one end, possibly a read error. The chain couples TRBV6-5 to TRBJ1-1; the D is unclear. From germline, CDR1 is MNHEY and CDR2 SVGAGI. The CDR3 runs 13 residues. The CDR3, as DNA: TGTGCCGGCAGTTACTCGATTGGCCTCGGGGCTTTCTTT. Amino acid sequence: CAGSYSIGLGAFF.

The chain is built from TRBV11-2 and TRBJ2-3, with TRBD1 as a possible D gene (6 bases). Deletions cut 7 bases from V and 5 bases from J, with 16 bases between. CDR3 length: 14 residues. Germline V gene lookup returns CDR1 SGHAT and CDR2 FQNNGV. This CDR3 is CASTLRGGQDTQYF. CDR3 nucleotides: TGTGCCAGCACGCTCAGGGGCGGGCAAGATACGCAGTATTTT.

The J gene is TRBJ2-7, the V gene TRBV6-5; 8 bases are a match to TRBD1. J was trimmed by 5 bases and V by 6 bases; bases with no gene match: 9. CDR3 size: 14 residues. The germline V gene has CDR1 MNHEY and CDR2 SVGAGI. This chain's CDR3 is CASSRTGTPNEQYF. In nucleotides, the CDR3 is TGTGCCAGCAGCCGGACAGGGACACCTAACGAGCAGTACTTC.

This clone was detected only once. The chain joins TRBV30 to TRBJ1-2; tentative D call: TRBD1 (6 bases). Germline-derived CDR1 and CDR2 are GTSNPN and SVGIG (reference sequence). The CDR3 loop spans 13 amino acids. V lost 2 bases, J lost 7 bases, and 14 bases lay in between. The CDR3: CAWSTGGLSGYTF. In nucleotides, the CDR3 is TGTGCCTGGAGTACCGGGGGGCTTAGTGGCTACACCTTC. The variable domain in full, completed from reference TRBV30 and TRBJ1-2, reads SQTIHQWPATLVQPVGSPLSLECTVEGTSNPNLYWYRQAAGRGLQLLFYSVGIGQISSEVPQNLSASRPQDRQFILSSKKLLLSDSGFYLCAWSTGGLSGYTFGSGTRLTVV.

This chain's CDR3 is CASTVLAGVEETQYF. CDR3 nucleotides: TGCGCCAGCACCGTTCTAGCGGGAGTAGAGGAGACCCAGTACTTC. The V call is TRBV5-1, the J call TRBJ2-5; TRBD2 matches 10 bases. Per germline, CDR1 SGHRS and CDR2 YFSETQ. CDR3 length equals 15 residues. Trimming at V came to 6 bases and at J to 5 bases, leaving 10 bases not matched to a gene.

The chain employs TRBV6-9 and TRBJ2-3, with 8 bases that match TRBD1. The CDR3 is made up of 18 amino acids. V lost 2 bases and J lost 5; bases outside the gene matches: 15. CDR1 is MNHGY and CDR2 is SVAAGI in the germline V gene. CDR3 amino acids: CASSYEWLQGEVRDTQYF. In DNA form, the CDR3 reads TGTGCCAGCAGTTATGAGTGGTTACAGGGGGAGGTCAGAGATACGCAGTATTTT.

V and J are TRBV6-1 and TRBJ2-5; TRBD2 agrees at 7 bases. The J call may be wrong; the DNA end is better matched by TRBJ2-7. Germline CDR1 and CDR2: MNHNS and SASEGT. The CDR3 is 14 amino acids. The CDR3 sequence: CASTLRDYSYEQYF. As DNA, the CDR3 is TGTGCCAGCACCCTCCGGGACTACTCCTACGAGCAGTACTTC.

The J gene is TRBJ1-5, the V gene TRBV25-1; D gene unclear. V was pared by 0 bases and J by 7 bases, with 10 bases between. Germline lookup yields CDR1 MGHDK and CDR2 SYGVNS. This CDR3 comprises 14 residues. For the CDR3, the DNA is TGTGCCAGCAGTGAATATGCGGGCGGGCAGCCCCAGCATTTT. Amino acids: CASSEYAGGQPQHF. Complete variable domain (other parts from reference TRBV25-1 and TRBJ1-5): EADIYQTPRYLVIGTGKKITLECSQTMGHDKMYWYQQDPGMELHLIHYSYGVNSTEKGDLSSESTVSRIRTEHFPLTLESARPSHTSQYLCASSEYAGGQPQHFGDGTRLSIL.

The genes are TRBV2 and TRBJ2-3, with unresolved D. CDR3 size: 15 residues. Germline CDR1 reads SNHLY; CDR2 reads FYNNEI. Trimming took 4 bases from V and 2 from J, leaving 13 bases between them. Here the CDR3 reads CASSVRQVPTDTQYF. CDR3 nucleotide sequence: TGTGCCAGCAGTGTCCGGCAGGTACCCACAGATACGCAGTATTTT.

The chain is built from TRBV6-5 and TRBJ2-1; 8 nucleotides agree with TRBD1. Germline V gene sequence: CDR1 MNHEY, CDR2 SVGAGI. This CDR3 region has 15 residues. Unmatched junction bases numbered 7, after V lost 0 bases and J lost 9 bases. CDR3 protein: CASSYSRTGWVEQFF. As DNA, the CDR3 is TGTGCCAGCAGTTACTCGCGGACAGGGTGGGTTGAGCAGTTCTTC.

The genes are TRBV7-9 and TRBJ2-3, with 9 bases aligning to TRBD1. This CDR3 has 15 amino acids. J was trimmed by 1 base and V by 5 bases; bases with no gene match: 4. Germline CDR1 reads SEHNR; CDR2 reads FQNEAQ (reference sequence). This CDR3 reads CASSGGDRGTDTQYF. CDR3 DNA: TGTGCCAGCAGCGGGGGGGACAGGGGCACAGATACGCAGTATTTT.

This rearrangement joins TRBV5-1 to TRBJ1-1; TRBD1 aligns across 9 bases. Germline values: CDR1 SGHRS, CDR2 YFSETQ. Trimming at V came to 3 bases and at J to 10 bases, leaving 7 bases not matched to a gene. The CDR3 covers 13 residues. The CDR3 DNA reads TGCGCCAGCAGCTCAGGGACAGGGAGGGCAGCTTTCTTT. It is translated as CASSSGTGRAAFF.

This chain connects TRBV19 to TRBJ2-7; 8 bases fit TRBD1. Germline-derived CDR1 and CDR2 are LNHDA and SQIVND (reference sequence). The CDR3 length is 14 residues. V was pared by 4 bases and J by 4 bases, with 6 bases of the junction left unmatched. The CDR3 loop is CASSRRTGPYEQYF. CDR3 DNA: TGTGCCAGTAGTAGGAGGACAGGGCCGTACGAGCAGTACTTC. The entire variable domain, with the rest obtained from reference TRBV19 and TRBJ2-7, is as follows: DGGITQSPKYLFRKEGQNVTLSCEQNLNHDAMYWYRQDPGQGLRLIYYSQIVNDFQKGDIAEGYSVSREKKESFPLTVTSAQKNPTAFYLCASSRRTGPYEQYFGPGTRLTVT.

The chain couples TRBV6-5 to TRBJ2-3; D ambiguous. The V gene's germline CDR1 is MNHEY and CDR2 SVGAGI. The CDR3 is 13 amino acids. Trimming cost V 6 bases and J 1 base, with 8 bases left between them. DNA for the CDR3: TGTGCCAGCAGAAAGGCGGGCACAGATACGCAGTATTTT. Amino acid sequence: CASRKAGTDTQYF.

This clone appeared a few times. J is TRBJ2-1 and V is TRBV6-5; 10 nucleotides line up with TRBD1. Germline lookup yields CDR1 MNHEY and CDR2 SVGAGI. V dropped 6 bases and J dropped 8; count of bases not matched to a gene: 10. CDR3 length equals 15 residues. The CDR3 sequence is CASRMTGGAGHEQFF. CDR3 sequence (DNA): TGTGCCAGCAGGATGACAGGGGGCGCCGGGCATGAGCAGTTCTTC.

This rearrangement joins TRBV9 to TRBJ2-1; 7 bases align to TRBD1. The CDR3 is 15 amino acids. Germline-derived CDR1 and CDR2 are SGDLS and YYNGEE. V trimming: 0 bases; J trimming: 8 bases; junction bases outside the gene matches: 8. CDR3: CASSVGTGVMDEQFF. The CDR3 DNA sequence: TGTGCCAGCAGCGTAGGAACAGGGGTGATGGATGAGCAGTTCTTC.

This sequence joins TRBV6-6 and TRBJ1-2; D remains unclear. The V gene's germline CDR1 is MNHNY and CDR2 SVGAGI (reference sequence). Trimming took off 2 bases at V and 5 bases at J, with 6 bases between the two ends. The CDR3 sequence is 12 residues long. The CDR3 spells CASSYGEYGYTF. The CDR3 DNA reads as TGTGCCAGCAGTTACGGAGAATATGGCTACACCTTC.

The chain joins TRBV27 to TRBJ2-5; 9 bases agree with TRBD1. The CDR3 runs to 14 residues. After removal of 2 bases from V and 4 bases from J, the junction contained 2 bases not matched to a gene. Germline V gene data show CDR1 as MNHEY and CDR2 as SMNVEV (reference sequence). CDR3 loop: CASSLTGGVETQYF. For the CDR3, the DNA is TGTGCCAGCAGTTTAACAGGGGGCGTAGAGACCCAGTACTTC.

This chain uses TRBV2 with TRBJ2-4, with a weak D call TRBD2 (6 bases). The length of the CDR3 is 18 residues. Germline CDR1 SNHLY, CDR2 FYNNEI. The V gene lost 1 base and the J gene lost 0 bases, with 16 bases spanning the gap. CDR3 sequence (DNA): TGTGCCAGCAGTGAAGTAGCGGAGATGACGCTAGCCAAAAACATTCAGTACTTC. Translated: CASSEVAEMTLAKNIQYF.

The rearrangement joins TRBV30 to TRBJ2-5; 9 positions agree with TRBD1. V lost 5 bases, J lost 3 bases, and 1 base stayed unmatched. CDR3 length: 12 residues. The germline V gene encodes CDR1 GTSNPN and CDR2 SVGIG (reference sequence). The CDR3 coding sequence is TGTGCCTGGGGACAGGGGAAAGAGACCCAGTACTTC. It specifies CAWGQGKETQYF.

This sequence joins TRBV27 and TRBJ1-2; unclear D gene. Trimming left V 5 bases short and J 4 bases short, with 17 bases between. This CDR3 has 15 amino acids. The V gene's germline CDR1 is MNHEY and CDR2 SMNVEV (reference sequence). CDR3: CASSPSPALLYGYTF. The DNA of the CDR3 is TGTGCCAGCAGTCCCTCACCAGCGCTCCTCTATGGCTACACCTTC.

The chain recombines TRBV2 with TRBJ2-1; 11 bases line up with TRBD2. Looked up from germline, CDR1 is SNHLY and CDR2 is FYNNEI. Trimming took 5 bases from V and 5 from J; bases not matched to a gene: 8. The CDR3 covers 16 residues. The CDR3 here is CASSWETSGIHNEQFF. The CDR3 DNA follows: TGTGCCAGCAGTTGGGAGACTAGCGGGATACACAATGAGCAGTTCTTC. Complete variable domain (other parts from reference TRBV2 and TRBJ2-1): EPEVTQTPSHQVTQMGQEVILRCVPISNHLYFYWYRQILGQKVEFLVSFYNNEISEKSEIFDDQFSVERPDGSNFTLKIRSTKLEDSAMYFCASSWETSGIHNEQFFGPGTRLTVL.

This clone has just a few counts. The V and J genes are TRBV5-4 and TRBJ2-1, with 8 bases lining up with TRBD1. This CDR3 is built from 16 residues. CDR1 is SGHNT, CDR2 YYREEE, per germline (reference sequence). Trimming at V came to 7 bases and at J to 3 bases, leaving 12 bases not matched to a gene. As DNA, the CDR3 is TGTGCCAGCGCCTCCTCCCCGGGACAGGTCTACAATGAGCAGTTCTTC. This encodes CASASSPGQVYNEQFF.